The 23 T cell receptor beta chains given below trace back to one sample, sequenced in a study of blood T cell repertoires in COVID-19. Only in-frame clones appear in the TCRdb table, and some are missing; sequencing was by immunoSEQ multiplex PCR. The sample consists of 100,000 to 130,000 clones, over 75% of them appearing once. The specimen was peripheral blood. The receptor source for this set is a human donor in a cohort sampled during active COVID-19.

This clone was recorded only once. CDR3 nucleotide sequence: TGTGCCAGTAGTGGCGGTATAAGCTATTTTAGCAATCAGCCCCAGCATTTT. Translated, it gives CASSGGISYFSNQPQHF. J is TRBJ1-5 and V is TRBV19; D remains unclear. Germline V gene lookup returns CDR1 LNHDA and CDR2 SQIVND (reference sequence). The CDR3 runs 17 residues. V was clipped by 5 bases and J by 0 bases, with 17 bases between them. The full variable domain, completed using reference TRBV19 and TRBJ1-5, is DGGITQSPKYLFRKEGQNVTLSCEQNLNHDAMYWYRQDPGQGLRLIYYSQIVNDFQKGDIAEGYSVSREKKESFPLTVTSAQKNPTAFYLCASSGGISYFSNQPQHFGDGTRLSIL.

The gene calls are TRBV7-8 and TRBJ1-2; 8 positions agree with TRBD1. With 5 bases clipped from V and 2 bases from J, the junction kept 4 bases outside the gene matches. The CDR3 contains 14 residues. Per germline, CDR1 SGHVS and CDR2 FQNEAQ. CDR3 DNA sequence: TGTGCCAGCAGCCTGACAGGGGAAAACTATGGCTACACCTTC. Translated: CASSLTGENYGYTF.

The chain is built from TRBV10-1 and TRBJ2-1; the match to TRBD2 covers 13 bases. Germline CDR1 reads WNHNN; CDR2 reads SYGVQD (reference sequence). The length of the CDR3 is 15 residues. V trimming: 5 bases; J trimming: 7 bases; junction bases outside the gene matches: 5. The CDR3 DNA reads as TGCGCCAGCAGTACTAGCGGGGGGGCAACTAATGAGCAGTTCTTC. Amino acids: CASSTSGGATNEQFF.

The chain couples TRBV4-2 to TRBJ2-6, with D possibly being TRBD1 (6 bases). Trimming pared 0 bases from V and 2 bases from J, leaving 11 bases between. The CDR3 spans 17 residues. The germline gives CDR1 LGHNA, CDR2 YNFKEQ. The CDR3: CASSQEGGRAGANVLTF. The DNA for the CDR3 is TGTGCCAGCAGCCAAGAAGGGGGTCGGGCTGGGGCCAACGTCCTGACTTTC.

On this clone itself: One end of the junction fails to match germline, which may point to a read error. CDR3 in amino acids: CASSLERGIRPGAIF. The CDR3 bases are TGTGCCAGCAGCTTAGAGCGGGGTATCAGGCCAGGGGCGATCTTC. V is TRBV13 and J is TRBJ2-1; maybe TRBD2 (7 bases). The germline V gene has CDR1 PRHDT and CDR2 FYEKMQ (reference sequence). This CDR3 is 15 amino acids long.

The rearrangement uses TRBV7-9 and TRBJ2-7, with a tentative D call TRBD1 (6 bases). The length of the CDR3 is 14 residues. The V end lost 7 bases, the J end lost 5 bases, and 18 bases lay between the germline ends. Germline CDR1 and CDR2: SEHNR and FQNEAQ (reference sequence). The chain's CDR3 is CASTETFGGHEQYF. CDR3 DNA sequence: TGTGCCAGCACCGAGACGTTTGGGGGCCACGAGCAGTACTTC.

The V gene is TRBV30, the J gene TRBJ1-6; no reliable D call. This CDR3 spans 14 amino acids. Trimming took off 2 bases at V and 10 bases at J, with 15 bases between the two ends. The germline V gene encodes CDR1 GTSNPN and CDR2 SVGIG (reference sequence). CDR3 region: CAWSRVAETSPLHF. CDR3 in DNA: TGTGCCTGGAGTCGGGTGGCAGAGACCTCACCCCTCCACTTT.

This chain's CDR3 is CASSDRGFGYTF. As DNA, the CDR3 is TGTGCCAGCAGTGACAGGGGTTTTGGCTACACCTTC. The V and J genes are TRBV6-4 and TRBJ1-2; D is possibly TRBD1 (5 bases). The CDR3 has 12 amino acids. CDR1 is MRHNA, CDR2 SNTAGT, per germline. The V end was cut by 2 bases, the J end by 7 bases, with 8 bases between.

The chain recombines TRBV10-2 with TRBJ1-2, with 11 positions matching TRBD1. Germline-derived CDR1 and CDR2 are WSHSY and SAAADI. Losses at the gene ends were 4 bases for V and 7 bases for J; bases not matched to a gene: 2. The CDR3 length is 13 residues. In nucleotides, the CDR3 is TGCGCCAGCAGTGGGACAGGGGGCACTGGCTACACCTTC. Translating it yields CASSGTGGTGYTF.

This clone was counted a few times. The chain has TRBV7-3 and TRBJ2-7; maybe TRBD1 (6 bases). V was cut by 1 base and J by 6 bases, with 10 bases left in between. The length of the CDR3 is 13 residues. Germline assignment: CDR1 SGHTA and CDR2 FQGTGA. This CDR3 is CASSLRQESEQYF. CDR3 bases: TGTGCCAGCAGCTTAAGACAGGAAAGCGAGCAGTACTTC.

This clone was seen only a few times. V gene TRBV5-1 combines with J gene TRBJ2-3; unclear D gene. Germline V lookup: CDR1 SGHRS, CDR2 YFSETQ. V lost 1 base and J lost 6, with 12 bases in between. This CDR3 spans 14 amino acids. The CDR3, as DNA: TGCGCCAGCAGCTTGTCCCAACTGTCGGATACGCAGTATTTT. It yields the protein CASSLSQLSDTQYF.

This chain uses TRBV18 with TRBJ1-3, with TRBD1 identical over 7 bases. Germline CDR1 and CDR2: KGHSH and LQKENI. The ends lost 2 bases at V and 6 bases at J; junction bases unmatched: 4. This CDR3 comprises 14 residues. The CDR3, as DNA: TGTGCCAGCTCACCAGCCACAGGGGTAAACACCATATATTTT. It codes for CASSPATGVNTIYF. The full variable domain, its missing parts supplied by reference TRBV18 and TRBJ1-3, is NAGVMQNPRHLVRRRGQEARLRCSPMKGHSHVYWYRQLPEEGLKFMVYLQKENIIDESGMPKERFSAEFPKEGPSILRIQQVVRGDSAAYFCASSPATGVNTIYFGEGSWLTVV.

This clone appeared a few times. V gene TRBV28 combines with J gene TRBJ1-5; 8 nucleotides line up with TRBD1. This CDR3 has 14 amino acids. Germline V gene data show CDR1 as MDHEN and CDR2 as SYDVKM. The J segment lost 2 bases and the V segment lost 6 bases, leaving 3 bases of the junction unmatched. CDR3 DNA: TGTGCCAGCAGGGTGGGACAGGGCAATCAGCCCCAGCATTTT. As protein: CASRVGQGNQPQHF.

The chain couples TRBV27 to TRBJ1-2; 7 nucleotides align to TRBD1. The V and J ends lost 6 bases and 0 bases, in that order; junction bases with no gene match: 10. This CDR3 is built from 16 residues. Germline CDR1 is MNHEY and CDR2 is SMNVEV (reference sequence). The CDR3 is CASSRWTGDSNYGYTF. The CDR3 coding sequence is TGTGCCAGCAGCCGGTGGACAGGCGATTCTAACTATGGCTACACCTTC.

This clone has just one count. The chain links TRBV7-6 to TRBJ2-7; weak D call: TRBD1 (6 bases). The CDR3 consists of 15 residues. V gave up 1 base and J gave up 4 bases, with 14 bases separating them. Germline CDR1 is SGHVS and CDR2 is FNYEAQ. Written as DNA, the CDR3 is TGTGCCAGCAGCTTAGGCGCACAGGGACCGTACGAGCAGTACTTC. As protein: CASSLGAQGPYEQYF.

The V call is TRBV30, the J call TRBJ1-1; no reliable D call. The CDR3 runs to 11 residues. The V gene's germline CDR1 is GTSNPN and CDR2 SVGIG (reference sequence). With 0 bases removed from V and 7 bases from J, the gap between germline ends came to 6 bases. In DNA form, the CDR3 reads TGTGCCTGGAGTGTAAGCCGTGAAGCTTTCTTT. It yields the protein CAWSVSREAFF.

This chain links TRBV28 with TRBJ2-1, with TRBD1 matching over 11 bases. Looked up from germline, CDR1 is MDHEN and CDR2 is SYDVKM. With 3 bases clipped from V and 7 bases from J, the junction kept 5 bases outside the gene matches. This CDR3 is 15 amino acids long. CDR3 sequence reads: CASSFSGTGGNEQFF. The DNA for the CDR3 is TGTGCCAGCAGTTTCTCCGGGACAGGGGGAAATGAGCAGTTCTTC.

This clone was observed a single time. The chain joins TRBV29-1 to TRBJ2-3, with 7 bases matching TRBD2. CDR3 size: 14 residues. Unmatched junction bases numbered 4, after V lost 4 bases and J lost 0 bases. The germline CDR1 and CDR2 sequences are SQVTM and ANQGSEA. Written as DNA, the CDR3 is TGCAGCGTTGGGGCTAGCGGCAGCACAGATACGCAGTATTTT. Protein: CSVGASGSTDTQYF.

This chain links TRBV6-5 with TRBJ2-5, with 8 nucleotides matching TRBD2. This CDR3 spans 15 amino acids. Trimming removed 5 bases from V and 4 bases from J; junction bases left unmatched: 9. Germline CDR1 is MNHEY and CDR2 is SVGAGI. CDR3 region: CASSPMHSGGETQYF. CDR3 coding DNA: TGTGCCAGCAGTCCAATGCACAGCGGGGGAGAGACCCAGTACTTC.

This rearrangement joins TRBV5-5 to TRBJ1-1; D perhaps matches TRBD1 (5 bases). Germline CDR1 SGHKS, CDR2 YYEKEE (reference sequence). The CDR3 spans 12 residues. V was clipped by 4 bases and J by 11 bases, with 15 bases between them. CDR3 sequence: CASSQGQGSAFF. The CDR3 DNA follows: TGTGCCAGCAGCCAGGGCCAGGGATCGGCTTTCTTT.

The rearrangement joins TRBV11-2 to TRBJ2-2, with 10 bases matching TRBD2. This CDR3 has 16 residues. Germline lookup yields CDR1 SGHAT and CDR2 FQNNGV. The V gene end was trimmed by 5 bases and the J gene end by 2 bases; junction bases not matched to a gene: 5. The DNA of the CDR3 is TGTGCCAGCAGCCCGAGCGGGAGGGCAAACACCGGGGAGCTGTTTTTT. It specifies CASSPSGRANTGELFF.

The CDR3 region has the DNA TGTGCCAGCAGCTTAGGGCTAGCGATAAACACCGGGGAGCTGTTTTTT. Protein: CASSLGLAINTGELFF. The V and J genes are TRBV7-3 and TRBJ2-2; possibly TRBD2 for D (6 bases). There are 16 residues in the CDR3. Germline V CDR1 and CDR2: SGHTA, FQGTGA. The germline V and J ends were trimmed by 2 bases and 2 bases, with 12 bases remaining between them.

This chain connects TRBV4-1 to TRBJ2-5, with D maybe TRBD2 (7 bases). The CDR3 totals 18 residues. Trimming pared 4 bases from V and 1 base from J, leaving 22 bases between. Germline CDR1 is MGHRA and CDR2 is YSYEKL. The CDR3 coding sequence is TGCGCCAGCAGCCGCAAGGGGGTTAAGGGCGGGAGCCAAGAGACCCAGTACTTC. As protein: CASSRKGVKGGSQETQYF.